The T cell receptor (beta chain) under discussion was sequenced for a study of cytotoxic CD8 clonotypes in ibrutinib-treated CLL. About the research overall: The study included 11 relapsed/refractory and more than 14 treatment-naive patients; under 18 had IGHV unmutated disease. Once patients had received a median approximately eleven months of treatment, range 6 to 36, response samples were obtained. Results showed about 24 partial and 2 complete responses; following median around 73 months, about 15 remained remitted, approximately twelve advanced.

This clone has only one observation. The authors obtained 1.5 to 2.5 micrograms of genomic DNA from cryopreserved PBMCs for TCR beta libraries. This CDR3 is built from 14 residues. Germline V gives CDR1 LNHDA, CDR2 SQIVND (reference sequence). V shed 2 bases and J shed 4 bases, with 9 bases lying between them. Data came from immunoSEQ multiplex PCR; TCRdb stores just in-frame clones and leaves some out. The repertoire holds about 40,000 clones, with about 70% as singletons. The TCR originated in a human donor with chronic lymphocytic leukemia. The V call is TRBV19, the J call TRBJ2-1, with D uncertain. The sample consisted of PBMCs, taken at disease progression, from a patient treated with ibrutinib. The CDR3 reads CASSIKARYNEQFF. CDR3 nucleotides: TGTGCCAGTAGTATAAAGGCCAGATACAATGAGCAGTTCTTC.